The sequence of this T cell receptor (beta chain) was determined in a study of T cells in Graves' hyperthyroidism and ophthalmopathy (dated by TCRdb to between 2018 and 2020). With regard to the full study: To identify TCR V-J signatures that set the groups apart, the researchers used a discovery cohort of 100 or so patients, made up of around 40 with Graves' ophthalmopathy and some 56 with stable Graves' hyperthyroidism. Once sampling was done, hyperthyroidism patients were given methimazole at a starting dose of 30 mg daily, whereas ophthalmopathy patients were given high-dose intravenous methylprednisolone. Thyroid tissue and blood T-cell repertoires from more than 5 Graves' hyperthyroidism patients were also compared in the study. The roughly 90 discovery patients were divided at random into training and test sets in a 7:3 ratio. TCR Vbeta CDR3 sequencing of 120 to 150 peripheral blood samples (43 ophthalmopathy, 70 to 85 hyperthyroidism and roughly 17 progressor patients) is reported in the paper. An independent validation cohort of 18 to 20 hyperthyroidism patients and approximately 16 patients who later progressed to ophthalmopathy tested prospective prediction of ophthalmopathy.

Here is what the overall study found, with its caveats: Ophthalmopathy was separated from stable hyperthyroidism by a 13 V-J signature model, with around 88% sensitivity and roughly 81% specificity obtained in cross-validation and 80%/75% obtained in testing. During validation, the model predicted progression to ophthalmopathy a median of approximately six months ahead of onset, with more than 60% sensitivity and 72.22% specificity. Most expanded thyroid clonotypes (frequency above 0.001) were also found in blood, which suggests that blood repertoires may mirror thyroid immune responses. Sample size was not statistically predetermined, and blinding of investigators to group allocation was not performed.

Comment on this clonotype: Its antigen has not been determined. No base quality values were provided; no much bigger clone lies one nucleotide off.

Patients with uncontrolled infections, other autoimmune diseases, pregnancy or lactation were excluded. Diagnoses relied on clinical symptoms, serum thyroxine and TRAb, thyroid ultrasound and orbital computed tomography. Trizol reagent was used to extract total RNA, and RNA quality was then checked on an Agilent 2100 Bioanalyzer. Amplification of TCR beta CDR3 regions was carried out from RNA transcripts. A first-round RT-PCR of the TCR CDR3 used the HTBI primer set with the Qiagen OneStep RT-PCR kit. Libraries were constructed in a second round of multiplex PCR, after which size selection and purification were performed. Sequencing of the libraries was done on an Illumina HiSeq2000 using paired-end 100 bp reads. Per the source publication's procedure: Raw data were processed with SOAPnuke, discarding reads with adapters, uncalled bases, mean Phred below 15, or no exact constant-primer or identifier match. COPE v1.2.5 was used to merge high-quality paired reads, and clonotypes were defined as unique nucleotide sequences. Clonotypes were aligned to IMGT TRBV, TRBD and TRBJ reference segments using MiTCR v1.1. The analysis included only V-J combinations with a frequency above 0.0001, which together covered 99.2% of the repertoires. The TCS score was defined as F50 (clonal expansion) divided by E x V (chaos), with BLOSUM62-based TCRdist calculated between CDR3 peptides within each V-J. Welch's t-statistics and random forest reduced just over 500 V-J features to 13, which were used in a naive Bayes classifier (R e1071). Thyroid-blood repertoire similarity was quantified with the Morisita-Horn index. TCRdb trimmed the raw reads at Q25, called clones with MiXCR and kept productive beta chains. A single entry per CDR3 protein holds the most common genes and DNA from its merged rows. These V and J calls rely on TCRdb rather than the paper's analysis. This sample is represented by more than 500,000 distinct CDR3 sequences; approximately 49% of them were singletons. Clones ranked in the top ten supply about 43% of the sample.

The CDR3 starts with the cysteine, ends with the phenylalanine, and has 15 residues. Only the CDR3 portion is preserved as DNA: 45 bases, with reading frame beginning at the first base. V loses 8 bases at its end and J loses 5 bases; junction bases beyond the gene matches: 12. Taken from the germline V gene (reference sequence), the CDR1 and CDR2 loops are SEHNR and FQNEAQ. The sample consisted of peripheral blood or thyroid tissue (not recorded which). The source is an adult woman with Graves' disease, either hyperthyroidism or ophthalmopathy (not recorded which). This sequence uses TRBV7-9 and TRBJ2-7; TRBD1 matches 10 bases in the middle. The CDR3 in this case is CASGSGTGEINEQYF. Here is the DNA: TGTGCCAGCGGCTCCGGGACAGGGGAAATTAACGAGCAGTACTTC.